The rows below give T cell receptor beta chains drawn from one sample of a study of OX40 agonist ivuxolimab in advanced cancers. Libraries were prepared by immunoSEQ multiplex PCR; TCRdb keeps only in-frame clonotypes and omits some of them. The sample lists about 78,000 clones, approximately 80% occurring once. Sequences were derived from CD4+ or CD8+ T cells sorted from blood, sampled in a trial of the OX40 agonist ivuxolimab. These receptors were taken from an adult with an advanced solid tumor such as melanoma, head and neck, liver or kidney cancer. Each CDR3 is given with its conserved first and last residue. D genes are given only for firm matches. Clone size is not always given. Where it is, it says once, few, many or a class for expanded clones.

V gene	J gene	D gene	clone size	CDR3 protein	CDR3 DNA
TRBV2	TRBJ2-6	NA	NA	CASSEFLGSSGANVLTF	TGTGCCAGCAGTGAATTTCTGGGGTCCTCTGGGGCCAACGTCCTGACTTTC
TRBV5-1	TRBJ1-5	NA	NA	CASSLEGGPTNQPQHF	TGCGCCAGCAGCTTGGAGGGAGGGCCCACCAATCAGCCCCAGCATTTT
TRBV5-1	TRBJ1-1	TRBD1	NA	CASRGQGWTEAFF	TGCGCCAGCAGGGGACAGGGGTGGACTGAAGCTTTCTTT
TRBV14	TRBJ2-3	NA	NA	CASSQIRPGGTDTQYF	TGTGCCAGCAGCCAAATACGACCAGGGGGCACAGATACGCAGTATTTT
TRBV5-4	TRBJ2-3	NA	NA	CASSVASGTDTQYF	TGTGCCAGCAGCGTGGCTAGCGGCACAGATACGCAGTATTTT
TRBV4-3	TRBJ1-3	NA	NA	CASSQGFISSGNTIYF	TGCGCCAGCAGCCAGGGTTTTATTAGCTCTGGAAACACCATATATTTT
TRBV4-1	TRBJ2-3	NA	NA	CASSQGELTDTQYF	TGCGCCAGCAGCCAAGGAGAACTCACGGATACGCAGTATTTT
TRBV18	TRBJ1-1	NA	once	CASSHGVGGGTEAFF	TGTGCCAGCTCACACGGGGTAGGGGGGGGCACTGAAGCTTTCTTT
TRBV18	TRBJ1-1	TRBD1	NA	CASSQRTGRKNTEAFF	TGTGCCAGCTCACAAAGGACAGGGAGAAAGAACACTGAAGCTTTCTTT
TRBV27	TRBJ2-5	TRBD2	few	CASSLRGLGGETQYF	TGTGCCAGCAGTTTAAGGGGACTAGGAGGAGAGACCCAGTACTTC
TRBV7-2	TRBJ2-3	TRBD1	NA	CASSLFGTGLPDTQYF	TGTGCCAGCAGCTTATTTGGGACAGGGCTCCCAGATACGCAGTATTTT
TRBV28	TRBJ2-7	TRBD1	NA	CASSWDRVDEQYF	TGTGCCAGCAGTTGGGACAGGGTCGACGAGCAGTACTTC
TRBV18	TRBJ2-1	TRBD2	NA	CASSLDRTSGNNEQFF	TGTGCCAGCTCGTTGGATCGGACTAGCGGGAACAATGAGCAGTTCTTC
TRBV7-9	TRBJ2-4	NA	NA	CASSLNGAKNIQYF	TGTGCCAGCAGCCTTAACGGGGCCAAAAACATTCAGTACTTC
TRBV28	TRBJ1-2	NA	NA	CASTRGRYGYTF	TGTGCCAGTACGAGGGGGAGGTATGGCTACACCTTC
TRBV11-2	TRBJ1-6	TRBD1	once	CASSLGSPGQGQSPLHF	TGTGCCAGCAGCTTAGGGAGCCCGGGACAGGGACAATCACCCCTCCACTTT
TRBV5-6	TRBJ1-2	NA	once	CASIPGQAIYGYTF	TGTGCCAGCATCCCCGGTCAGGCAATCTATGGCTACACCTTC
TRBV5-6	TRBJ2-1	NA	NA	CASSLAMRVSYNEQFF	TGTGCCAGCAGCTTGGCCATGAGGGTATCCTACAATGAGCAGTTCTTC
TRBV19	TRBJ1-1	TRBD1	NA	CASSGQGADTEAFF	TGTGCCAGTAGCGGACAGGGGGCAGATACTGAAGCTTTCTTT
TRBV6-5	TRBJ1-3	NA	NA	CASRVMASGNTIYF	TGTGCCAGCAGGGTTATGGCCTCTGGAAACACCATATATTTT
TRBV19	TRBJ2-3	TRBD2	NA	CASNKPGLGSDTQYF	TGTGCCAGTAACAAACCGGGACTAGGGTCAGATACGCAGTATTTT
TRBV19	TRBJ2-1	TRBD2	NA	CASSISGLAYYNEQFF	TGTGCCAGTAGTATATCTGGACTAGCTTACTACAATGAGCAGTTCTTC
TRBV6-1	TRBJ1-5	NA	NA	CASSGDRSNQPQHF	TGTGCCAGCAGTGGCGACAGGAGCAATCAGCCCCAGCATTTT